This T cell receptor beta chain was identified in a study of T cells in Graves' hyperthyroidism and ophthalmopathy. In its sample, this clonotype was seen many times. The definition of stable Graves' hyperthyroidism was no ophthalmopathy progression within 18 months. In patients aged 18 to 65, hyperthyroidism was newly diagnosed, with duration under 2 months. Fresh peripheral blood, approximately 10 ml, yielded the PBMCs. The source material, RNA transcripts, was used to amplify TCR beta CDR3 regions. A set of HTBI primers served as the primers for a first-round RT-PCR of the TCR CDR3. Using its own MiXCR run on the multiplex PCR reads, TCRdb lists one record per CDR3 protein. The table includes 400,000 to 600,000 distinct CDR3 sequences, 20% to 25% detected once. V was shortened by 5 bases and J by 3 bases, with 16 bases between the two germline ends. The germline V gene encodes CDR1 LNHDA and CDR2 SQIVND (reference sequence). This CDR3 comprises 15 residues.

Sequenced: blood. The chain is built from TRBV19 and TRBJ1-2; no clear D. The TCR comes from a man between 18 and 29 years old with Graves' hyperthyroidism. The CDR3 DNA reads as TGTGCCAGTAGTGCCGGGCCCTATGATTACTATGGCTACACCTTC. It is translated as CASSAGPYDYYGYTF.